This T cell receptor beta chain was identified during a study of shared clonotypes between healthy human individuals. Here immunoSEQ multiplex PCR was the method, and the copy in TCRdb shows in-frame clones only, minus some. The sample lists 2 million to 2.5 million clones; roughly 96% were seen once. The germline V gene has CDR1 SGHNT and CDR2 YYREEE (reference sequence). The CDR3 has 14 amino acids. The V gene lost 4 bases and the J gene lost 1 base, with 11 bases spanning the gap. Study-wide points: Investigators expected sequencing depth to affect clonotype sharing among donors.

This clone appeared many times. Its cognate antigen is unknown. The sequence derives from a man between 18 and 35 years old in good health. The chain combines TRBV5-4 with TRBJ1-1; maybe TRBD1 (5 bases). Material for sequencing was naive CD4+ T cells sorted from blood. Subset described: CD45RA+ positively selected. The CDR3 region has the DNA TGTGCCAGCAGCCTACGGGGGGAGAACACTGAAGCTTTCTTT. Encoded protein: CASSLRGENTEAFF. The variable domain in full, completed from reference TRBV5-4 and TRBJ1-1, reads ETGVTQSPTHLIKTRGQQVTLRCSSQSGHNTVSWYQQALGQGPQFIFQYYREEENGRGNFPPRFSGLQFPNYSSELNVNALELDDSALYLCASSLRGENTEAFFGQGTRLTVV.